Following are 30 T cell receptor beta chains from one sample sequenced in a study of cytomegalovirus exposure and HLA in healthy donors. PCR employed 60 Vbeta and 13 Jbeta primers. Sequenced by immunoSEQ multiplex PCR; TCRdb stores in-frame clones only, minus some. The listing contains 75,000 to 95,000 clones. Sequencing input: PBMCs. Receptors were obtained from a man aged 25 to 40 in good health and CMV-seronegative.

The chain recombines TRBV29-1 with TRBJ2-3; 7 bases map to TRBD1. CDR1 SQVTM and CDR2 ANQGSEA come from the germline V gene. This CDR3 has 14 amino acids. V gave up 5 bases and J gave up 3 bases; unmatched junction bases: 8. Here the CDR3 DNA reads TGCAGCGTTCTAGTCCAGGGGGTTACAGATACGCAGTATTTT. It codes for CSVLVQGVTDTQYF.

The V gene is TRBV6-1, the J gene TRBJ1-2, with TRBD1 as a possible D gene (5 bases). The germline CDR1 and CDR2 sequences are MNHNS and SASEGT. V was shortened by 7 bases and J by 4 bases, with 19 bases between the two germline ends. This CDR3 region has 15 residues. CDR3 loop: CASIKYLGHSYGYTF. In nucleotides, the CDR3 is TGTGCCAGCATCAAATACCTCGGACATTCCTATGGCTACACCTTC.

The chain joins TRBV19 to TRBJ2-2, with 7 bases aligning to TRBD1. V was pared by 9 bases and J by 6 bases, with 13 bases of the junction left unmatched. Per the germline V gene, CDR1 is LNHDA and CDR2 is SQIVND (reference sequence). The CDR3 has 15 residues. The chain's CDR3 is CASQIQGNRAGELFF. In DNA, the CDR3 is TGTGCCAGCCAGATACAGGGGAATCGGGCCGGGGAGCTGTTTTTT. Looking up the rest from reference TRBV19 and TRBJ2-2 gives the full variable domain: DGGITQSPKYLFRKEGQNVTLSCEQNLNHDAMYWYRQDPGQGLRLIYYSQIVNDFQKGDIAEGYSVSREKKESFPLTVTSAQKNPTAFYLCASQIQGNRAGELFFGEGSRLTVL.

The V call is TRBV6-1, the J call TRBJ2-5; TRBD2 might be the D (5 bases). The V and J ends lost 3 bases and 0 bases respectively, with 8 bases between them. The CDR3 sequence is 14 residues long. The germline CDR1 and CDR2 sequences are MNHNS and SASEGT. The CDR3 loop is CASSEVGDQETQYF. CDR3 in DNA: TGTGCCAGCAGTGAGGTCGGGGACCAAGAGACCCAGTACTTC.

This chain uses TRBV19 with TRBJ1-1; 9 bases are shared with TRBD1. Trimming at V came to 6 bases and at J to 2 bases, leaving 4 bases not matched to a gene. CDR1 is LNHDA, CDR2 SQIVND, per germline (reference sequence). The CDR3 has 14 amino acids. The CDR3 sequence: CASSRTGVNTEAFF. The CDR3 region has the DNA TGTGCCAGTAGCCGGACAGGGGTTAACACTGAAGCTTTCTTT.

J is TRBJ2-3 and V is TRBV11-3, with a possible D match to TRBD2 (6 bases). The germline V gene has CDR1 SGHNT and CDR2 YENEEA. Deletions cut 5 bases from V and 2 bases from J, with 14 bases between. This CDR3 comprises 15 residues. Written as DNA, the CDR3 is TGTGCCAGCAGCACAATAGGGACTTCCACAGATACGCAGTATTTT. Amino acids: CASSTIGTSTDTQYF. Supplemented by reference TRBV11-3 and TRBJ2-3, the full variable domain reads EAGVVQSPRYKIIEKKQPVAFWCNPISGHNTLYWYLQNLGQGPELLIRYENEEAVDDSQLPKDRFSAERLKGVDSTLKIQPAELGDSAVYLCASSTIGTSTDTQYFGPGTRLTVL.

The chain carries TRBV4-2 and TRBJ2-2; 7 bases match TRBD1. The CDR3 has 17 residues. Germline values: CDR1 LGHNA, CDR2 YNFKEQ. V lost 3 bases and J lost 4; bases outside the gene matches: 11. CDR3 DNA sequence: TGTGCCAGCAGCCAGATCCTAGGGGGCGAGGGCACCGGGGAGCTGTTTTTT. Translation gives CASSQILGGEGTGELFF.

The genes are TRBV6-5 and TRBJ1-4; TRBD1 is a possible D gene (5 bases). The germline V and J ends were trimmed by 4 bases and 3 bases, with 12 bases remaining between them. There are 15 residues in the CDR3. Germline lookup yields CDR1 MNHEY and CDR2 SVGAGI. CDR3 DNA: TGTGCCAGCAGTTCCTTCGAAGGGGCTAATGAAAAACTGTTTTTT. Translating it yields CASSSFEGANEKLFF.

This chain uses TRBV2 with TRBJ1-1, with D uncertain. Looked up from germline, CDR1 is SNHLY and CDR2 is FYNNEI. The length of the CDR3 is 16 residues. Trimming cost V 5 bases and J 3 bases, with 19 bases left between them. The CDR3 DNA sequence: TGTGCCAGCAGTCCGACCGGAGGGAGTACGCACACTGAAGCTTTCTTT. Amino acid sequence: CASSPTGGSTHTEAFF.

The V gene is TRBV4-1, the J gene TRBJ2-7, with TRBD1 as a possible D gene (6 bases). The CDR3 extends over 14 amino acids. With 1 base removed from V and 0 bases from J, the gap between germline ends came to 7 bases. Germline V gives CDR1 MGHRA, CDR2 YSYEKL. The CDR3 protein is CASSQGQASYEQYF. In nucleotides, the CDR3 is TGCGCCAGCAGCCAAGGACAGGCCTCCTACGAGCAGTACTTC.

This chain links TRBV14 with TRBJ2-5; weak D call: TRBD1 (6 bases). V lost 0 bases and J lost 5, with 16 bases in between. The CDR3 has 16 residues. The germline CDR1 and CDR2 sequences are SGHDN and FVKESK. The CDR3 DNA reads TGTGCCAGCAGCCAAGATTTGGTCAGGGGCCGGGAGACCCAGTACTTC. Its translation is CASSQDLVRGRETQYF.

The chain uses TRBV19 and TRBJ2-2; TRBD1 might be the D (8 bases). Germline CDR1 reads LNHDA; CDR2 reads SQIVND (reference sequence). The CDR3 consists of 15 residues. V gave up 7 bases and J gave up 3 bases, with 15 bases separating them. CDR3 amino acids: CASKQGGMDTGELFF. The CDR3 DNA reads as TGTGCCAGTAAACAGGGGGGGATGGACACCGGGGAGCTGTTTTTT.

The chain combines TRBV5-4 with TRBJ2-2; TRBD2 aligns across 8 bases. The germline V gene has CDR1 SGHNT and CDR2 YYREEE (reference sequence). V lost 3 bases, J lost 7 bases, and 8 bases stayed unmatched. This CDR3 contains 15 residues. This CDR3 is CASSWGGGRIGELFF. The CDR3 DNA is TGTGCCAGCAGCTGGGGCGGCGGGAGGATCGGGGAGCTGTTTTTT. Full variable domain (remainder filled in from reference TRBV5-4 and TRBJ2-2): ETGVTQSPTHLIKTRGQQVTLRCSSQSGHNTVSWYQQALGQGPQFIFQYYREEENGRGNFPPRFSGLQFPNYSSELNVNALELDDSALYLCASSWGGGRIGELFFGEGSRLTVL.

As to this clone: The same CDR3 is also encoded by other DNA sequences in this sample. The chain has TRBV7-3 and TRBJ1-1; perhaps TRBD1 as D (6 bases). Trimming cost V 0 bases and J 3 bases, with 8 bases left between them. The CDR3 length is 14 residues. Germline-derived CDR1 and CDR2 are SGHTA and FQGTGA. In DNA, the CDR3 is TGTGCCAGCAGCTTAACAGGGGGGGACACTGAAGCTTTCTTT. Protein product: CASSLTGGDTEAFF. The whole variable domain, remainder taken from reference TRBV7-3 and TRBJ1-1, is GAGVSQTPSNKVTEKGKYVELRCDPISGHTALYWYRQSLGQGPEFLIYFQGTGAADDSGLPNDRFFAVRPEGSVSTLKIQRTERGDSAVYLCASSLTGGDTEAFFGQGTRLTVV.

The genes are TRBV9 and TRBJ1-1, with a weak D call TRBD1 (5 bases). V lost 3 bases, J lost 0 bases, and 12 bases lay in between. Germline values: CDR1 SGDLS, CDR2 YYNGEE. The CDR3 spans 15 residues. CDR3 bases: TGTGCCAGCAGCGCCCGACAGACTCTGAACACTGAAGCTTTCTTT. It is translated as CASSARQTLNTEAFF.

This chain uses TRBV6-1 with TRBJ2-7; 7 bases map to TRBD2. The junction had 5 bases not matched to a gene; V was cut back by 4 bases and J by 2 bases. CDR3 length: 14 residues. Germline V gene data show CDR1 as MNHNS and CDR2 as SASEGT. In DNA form, the CDR3 reads TGTGCCAGCAGTGTGCTAGCGGATACCTACGAGCAGTACTTC. Its protein is CASSVLADTYEQYF.

V usage is TRBV6-1 and J usage is TRBJ2-7; TRBD2 agrees at 10 bases. CDR3 length equals 15 residues. Germline CDR1 MNHNS, CDR2 SASEGT. V was pared by 5 bases and J by 3 bases, with 7 bases of the junction left unmatched. CDR3 sequence (DNA): TGTGCCAGCAGTACGCGGACTAGCGGATACTACGAGCAGTACTTC. Translating gives CASSTRTSGYYEQYF.

The chain employs TRBV4-1 and TRBJ2-2; no firm D call. The CDR3 runs to 14 residues. Deletions cut 0 bases from V and 7 bases from J, with 9 bases between. The germline CDR1 and CDR2 sequences are MGHRA and YSYEKL. CDR3 coding DNA: TGCGCCAGCAGCCAAGACCCTAGTGACGGGGAGCTGTTTTTT. Translating gives CASSQDPSDGELFF.

The chain is built from TRBV5-6 and TRBJ2-7, with TRBD1 as a possible D gene (5 bases). Germline CDR1 and CDR2: SGHDT and YYEEEE. This CDR3 has 16 amino acids. Trimming left V 2 bases short and J 1 base short, with 16 bases between. The CDR3 region has the DNA TGTGCCAGCAGCTTTGGTCCAGGGCTTTTTTCCTACGAGCAGTACTTC. Protein product: CASSFGPGLFSYEQYF.

This sequence joins TRBV6-1 and TRBJ2-2; the D gene is possibly TRBD2 (6 bases). The CDR3 totals 17 residues. V lost 2 bases and J lost 1, with 14 bases in between. CDR1 MNHNS and CDR2 SASEGT come from the germline V gene. The CDR3 protein is CASSEQAGWMNTGELFF. The CDR3, as DNA: TGTGCCAGCAGTGAACAGGCGGGATGGATGAACACCGGGGAGCTGTTTTTT.

V gene TRBV6-4 combines with J gene TRBJ1-1, with TRBD1 identical over 10 bases. The CDR3 has 16 residues. Unmatched junction bases numbered 5, after V lost 0 bases and J lost 4 bases. Germline CDR1 and CDR2: MRHNA and SNTAGT. The CDR3 nucleotides read TGTGCCAGCAGTGACTCACCGGGACAGGGGAGCACTGAAGCTTTCTTT. Its translation: CASSDSPGQGSTEAFF.

The chain carries TRBV5-1 and TRBJ2-7; 7 bases map to TRBD1. Germline CDR1 and CDR2: SGHRS and YFSETQ. The junction had 6 bases not matched to a gene; V was cut back by 5 bases and J by 4 bases. This CDR3 is built from 13 residues. As DNA, the CDR3 is TGCGCCAGCAGGTCTGCAGGGGGATACGAGCAGTACTTC. It yields the protein CASRSAGGYEQYF.

The rearrangement uses TRBV15 and TRBJ2-5, with TRBD2 identical over 9 bases. There are 22 residues in the CDR3. The ends lost 0 bases at V and 4 bases at J; junction bases unmatched: 24. Germline loops: CDR1 LNHNV, CDR2 YYDKDF (reference sequence). In DNA, the CDR3 is TGTGCCACCAGCAGAGATTTTTGGAGGGGGCGAATTAGCGGGAGTGAGGGAGAGACCCAGTACTTC. It specifies CATSRDFWRGRISGSEGETQYF.

On this clone: One end of the junction does not line up with germline, which may come from a read error. The chain links TRBV18 to TRBJ2-3; D might be TRBD1 (6 bases). Per the germline V gene, CDR1 is KGHSH and CDR2 is LQKENI. The CDR3 is made up of 15 amino acids. The DNA of the CDR3 is TGTGTCAGCTCACTAGGGCAGGGGAGCACAGATACGCAGTATTTT. Residues: CVSSLGQGSTDTQYF.

V usage is TRBV5-4 and J usage is TRBJ2-7; TRBD1 agrees at 7 bases. V lost 7 bases and J lost 5; bases outside the gene matches: 9. The CDR3 is 13 amino acids. Germline CDR1 is SGHNT and CDR2 is YYREEE (reference sequence). The CDR3 sequence is CASGLDRANEQYF. The CDR3 DNA reads TGTGCCAGCGGTCTCGACAGGGCCAACGAGCAGTACTTC. The full variable domain, completed using reference TRBV5-4 and TRBJ2-7, is ETGVTQSPTHLIKTRGQQVTLRCSSQSGHNTVSWYQQALGQGPQFIFQYYREEENGRGNFPPRFSGLQFPNYSSELNVNALELDDSALYLCASGLDRANEQYFGPGTRLTVT.

This chain joins TRBV5-6 and TRBJ2-1; D possibly corresponds to TRBD2 (5 bases). Trimming left V 7 bases short and J 9 bases short, with 14 bases between. Germline CDR1 is SGHDT and CDR2 is YYEEEE. The CDR3 is made up of 12 amino acids. In nucleotides, the CDR3 is TGTGCCAGCGCCGGGATGGGAACTGAGCAGTTCTTC. Its translation: CASAGMGTEQFF.

The rearrangement links TRBV7-8 to TRBJ2-7; perhaps TRBD1 as D (5 bases). V gave up 6 bases and J gave up 0 bases, with 12 bases separating them. CDR1 is SGHVS and CDR2 is FQNEAQ in the germline V gene. The CDR3 spans 14 residues. In DNA, the CDR3 is TGTGCCAGCAGTTCAGACAGCTTCTCCTACGAGCAGTACTTC. Its translation is CASSSDSFSYEQYF.

The chain couples TRBV5-1 to TRBJ1-6; D is undetermined. The germline V and J ends were trimmed by 4 bases and 2 bases, with 19 bases remaining between them. Germline loops: CDR1 SGHRS, CDR2 YFSETQ. The CDR3 covers 18 residues. CDR3 sequence (DNA): TGCGCCAGCAGCAGCGCTGCGGGCAGAGAAGCCTATAATTCACCCCTCCACTTT. It yields the protein CASSSAAGREAYNSPLHF.

V usage is TRBV10-3 and J usage is TRBJ1-6; 7 bases agree with TRBD1. The CDR3 spans 14 residues. Germline trimming cut 6 bases from V and 7 bases from J; bases unmatched to any gene: 6. CDR1 ENHRY and CDR2 SYGVKD come from the germline V gene. CDR3 amino acids: CAIRADRDNSPLHF. The CDR3 DNA reads as TGTGCCATCAGAGCAGACAGGGACAATTCACCCCTCCACTTT.

CDR3 amino acids: CASSLVVGRAFF. Here the CDR3 DNA reads TGTGCCAGCAGCTTAGTGGTGGGGCGAGCTTTCTTT. J is TRBJ1-1 and V is TRBV11-2; tentative D call: TRBD1 (5 bases). Germline lookup yields CDR1 SGHAT and CDR2 FQNNGV. V was trimmed by 1 base and J by 10 bases, leaving 10 bases between them. This CDR3 has 12 amino acids.